This T cell receptor beta chain was identified in a study of identical twins. Findings and caveats of the study: It was possible that invariant MAIT and iNKT cells partly confounded the zero-insertion analyses. The more abundant beta clonotypes in cord blood had fewer insertions, and memory repertoires did not show this.

In TCRdb, the 5' RACE reads were re-called with MiXCR into one record per CDR3 protein. The sample yields some 300,000 distinct CDR3 sequences, about 12% seen once. This CDR3 is built from 16 residues. Germline V CDR1 and CDR2: MDHEN, SYDVKM. The ends were cut back, 5 bases at V and 0 bases at J, with 11 bases in the middle. This clonotype has just a few counts. The antigen remains undetermined. This sample also appeared in a second study, on yellow fever vaccine responses in identical twins.

Sequencing was performed on CD8+ T cells sorted from blood. The source is a woman aged 18-29 years in good health. The rearrangement uses TRBV28 and TRBJ2-6; D not resolved. The CDR3 loop reads CASSADASSGANVLTF. As DNA, the CDR3 is TGTGCCAGCAGTGCGGACGCGAGCTCTGGGGCCAACGTCCTGACTTTC.